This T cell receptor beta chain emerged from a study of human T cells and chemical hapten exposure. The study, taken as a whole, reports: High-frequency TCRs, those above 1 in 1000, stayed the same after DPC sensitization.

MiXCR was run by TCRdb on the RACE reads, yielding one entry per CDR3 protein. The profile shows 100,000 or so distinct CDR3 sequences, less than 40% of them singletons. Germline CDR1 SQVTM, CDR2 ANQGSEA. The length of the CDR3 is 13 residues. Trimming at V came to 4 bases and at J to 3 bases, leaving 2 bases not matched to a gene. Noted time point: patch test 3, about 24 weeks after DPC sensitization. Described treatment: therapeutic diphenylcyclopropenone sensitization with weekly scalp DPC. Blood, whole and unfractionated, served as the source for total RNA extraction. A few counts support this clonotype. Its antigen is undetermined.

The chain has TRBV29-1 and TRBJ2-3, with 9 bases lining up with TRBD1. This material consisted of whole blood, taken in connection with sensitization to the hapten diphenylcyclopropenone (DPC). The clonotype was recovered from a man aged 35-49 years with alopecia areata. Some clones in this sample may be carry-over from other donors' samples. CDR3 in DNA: TGCAGCGTTGGACAGGGGGAGACAGATACGCAGTATTTT. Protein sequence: CSVGQGETDTQYF.